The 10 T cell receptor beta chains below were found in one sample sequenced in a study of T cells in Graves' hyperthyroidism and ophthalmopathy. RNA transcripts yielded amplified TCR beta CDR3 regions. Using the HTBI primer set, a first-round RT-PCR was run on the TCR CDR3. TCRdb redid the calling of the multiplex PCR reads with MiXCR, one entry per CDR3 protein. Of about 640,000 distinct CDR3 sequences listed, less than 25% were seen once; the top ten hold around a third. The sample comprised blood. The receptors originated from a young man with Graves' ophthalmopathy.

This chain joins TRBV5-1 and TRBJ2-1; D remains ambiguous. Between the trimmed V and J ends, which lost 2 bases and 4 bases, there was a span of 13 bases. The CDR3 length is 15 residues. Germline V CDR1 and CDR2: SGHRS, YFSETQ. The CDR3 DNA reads TGCGCCAGCAGCTTAGAGGACGGATTTTACAATGAGCAGTTCTTC. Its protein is CASSLEDGFYNEQFF.

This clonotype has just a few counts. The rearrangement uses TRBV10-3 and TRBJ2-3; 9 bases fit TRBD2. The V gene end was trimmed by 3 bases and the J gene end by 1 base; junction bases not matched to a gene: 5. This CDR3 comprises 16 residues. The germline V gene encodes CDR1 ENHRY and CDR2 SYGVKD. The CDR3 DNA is TGTGCCATCAGTGAACGCGGGAGGGCCGGCACAGATACGCAGTATTTT. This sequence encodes CAISERGRAGTDTQYF.

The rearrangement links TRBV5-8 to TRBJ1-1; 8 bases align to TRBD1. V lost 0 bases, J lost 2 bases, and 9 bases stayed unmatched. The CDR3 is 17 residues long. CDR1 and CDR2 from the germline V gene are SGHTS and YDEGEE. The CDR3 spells CASSLVGRGLGNTEAFF. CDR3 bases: TGTGCCAGCAGCTTGGTGGGCAGGGGGCTTGGTAACACTGAAGCTTTCTTT. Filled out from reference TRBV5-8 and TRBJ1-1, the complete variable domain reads EAGVTQSPTHLIKTRGQQATLRCSPISGHTSVYWYQQALGLGLQFLLWYDEGEERNRGNFPPRFSGRQFPNYSSELNVNALELEDSALYLCASSLVGRGLGNTEAFFGQGTRLTVV.

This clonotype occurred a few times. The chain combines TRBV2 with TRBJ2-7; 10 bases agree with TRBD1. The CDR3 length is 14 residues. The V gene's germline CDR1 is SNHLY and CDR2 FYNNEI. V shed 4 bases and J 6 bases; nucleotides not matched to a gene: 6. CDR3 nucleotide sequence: TGTGCCAGCAGTGGTTGGGACAGGGGCGTCGAGCAGTACTTC. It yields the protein CASSGWDRGVEQYF.

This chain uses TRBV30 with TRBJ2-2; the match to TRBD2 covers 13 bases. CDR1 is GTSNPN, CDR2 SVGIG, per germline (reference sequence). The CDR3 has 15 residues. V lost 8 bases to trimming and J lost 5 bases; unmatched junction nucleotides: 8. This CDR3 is CAQGRGLAGTGELFF. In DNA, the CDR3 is TGTGCCCAGGGCCGGGGACTAGCGGGAACCGGGGAGCTGTTTTTT.

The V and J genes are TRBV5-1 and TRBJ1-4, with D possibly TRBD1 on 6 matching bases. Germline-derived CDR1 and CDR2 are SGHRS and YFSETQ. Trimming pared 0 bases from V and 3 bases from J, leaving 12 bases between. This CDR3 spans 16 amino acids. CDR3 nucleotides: TGCGCCAGCAGCTTGGGACCGGGACAAGCTAATGAAAAACTGTTTTTT. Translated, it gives CASSLGPGQANEKLFF. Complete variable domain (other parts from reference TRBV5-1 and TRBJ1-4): KAGVTQTPRYLIKTRGQQVTLSCSPISGHRSVSWYQQTPGQGLQFLFEYFSETQRNKGNFPGRFSGRQFSNSRSEMNVSTLELGDSALYLCASSLGPGQANEKLFFGSGTQLSVL.

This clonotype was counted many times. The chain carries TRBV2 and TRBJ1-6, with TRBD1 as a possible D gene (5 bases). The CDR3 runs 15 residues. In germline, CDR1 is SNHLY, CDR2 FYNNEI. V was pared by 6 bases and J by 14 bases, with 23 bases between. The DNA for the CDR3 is TGTGCCAGCAGCGAGGACACGGGGGGGAGTTCGGCCCTCCACTTT. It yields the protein CASSEDTGGSSALHF.

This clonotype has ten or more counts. This CDR3 reads CASRHPRGSSYNEQFF. CDR3 in DNA: TGTGCCAGCAGGCATCCCAGGGGGAGCTCCTACAATGAGCAGTTCTTC. The rearrangement links TRBV11-2 to TRBJ2-1, with 7 bases aligning to TRBD1. The CDR3 covers 16 residues. Per the germline V gene, CDR1 is SGHAT and CDR2 is FQNNGV. Trimming removed 6 bases from V and 0 bases from J; junction bases left unmatched: 8.

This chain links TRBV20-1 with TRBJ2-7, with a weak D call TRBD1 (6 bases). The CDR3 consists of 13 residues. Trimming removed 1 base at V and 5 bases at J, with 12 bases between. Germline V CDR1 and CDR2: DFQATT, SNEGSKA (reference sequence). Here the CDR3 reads CSARGDTSHEQYF. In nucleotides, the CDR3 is TGCAGTGCTAGAGGGGACACTTCCCACGAGCAGTACTTC.

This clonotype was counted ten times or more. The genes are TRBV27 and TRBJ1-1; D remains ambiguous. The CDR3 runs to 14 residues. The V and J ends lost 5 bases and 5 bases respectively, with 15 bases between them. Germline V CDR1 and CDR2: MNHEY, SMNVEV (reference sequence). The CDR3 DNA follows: TGTGCCAGCAGTCCCGGTTCTGGGATGACTGAAGCTTTCTTT. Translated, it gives CASSPGSGMTEAFF.